This TCR beta chain is drawn from a study of cytomegalovirus exposure and HLA in healthy donors. Use of 60 Vbeta and 13 Jbeta primers characterized the PCR. Assay: immunoSEQ multiplex PCR; the TCRdb copy retains only in-frame clones and omits some. The sample holds 95,000 or so clones, approximately 80% seen once. The CDR3 has 17 residues. Germline V gene data show CDR1 as MGHDK and CDR2 as SYGVNS. The V and J ends lost 2 bases and 1 base, in that order; junction bases with no gene match: 8. The rearrangement uses TRBV25-1 and TRBJ1-1; 9 positions match TRBD1. The sequenced sample was PBMCs. The clonotype was recovered from a woman in her 70s in good health and CMV-seropositive. The CDR3 sequence: CASSEPGQGRGNTEAFF. Here the CDR3 DNA reads TGTGCCAGCAGTGAACCCGGACAGGGGAGGGGGAACACTGAAGCTTTCTTT.